The 18 T cell receptor beta chains reported below all come from one sample, sequenced in a study of T-cell reconstitution after alpha-beta-depleted transplantation in children. Unique molecular identifiers featured in how the TCRbeta library was prepared. MiXCR was run by TCRdb on the PCR reads, yielding one entry per CDR3 protein. Of around 490,000 distinct CDR3 sequences listed, about an eighth were seen once; the top ten hold around 15%. The source was PBMCs, mostly from graft donor cells, collected 180 days after TCRalphabeta/CD19-depleted stem cell transplant. All receptors come from a female patient aged 2-10 years who had a stem cell transplant for aplastic anemia, so the T cells may come from the graft donor.

The chain employs TRBV27 and TRBJ2-3, with a tentative D call TRBD2 (6 bases). The CDR3 spans 14 residues. V was trimmed by 6 bases and J by 0 bases, leaving 10 bases between them. Germline CDR1 reads MNHEY; CDR2 reads SMNVEV (reference sequence). Here the CDR3 DNA reads TGTGCCAGCAGGGGACTGGGGAGCACAGATACGCAGTATTTT. Amino acid sequence: CASRGLGSTDTQYF.

This clonotype was seen only a few times. The rearrangement joins TRBV27 to TRBJ2-2; unclear D gene. V shed 2 bases and J shed 1 base, with 8 bases lying between them. Per germline, CDR1 MNHEY and CDR2 SMNVEV (reference sequence). The CDR3 is 15 amino acids. The CDR3 spells CASSLKPLNTGELFF. The CDR3 DNA follows: TGTGCCAGCAGTTTAAAGCCTTTGAACACCGGGGAGCTGTTTTTT.

This clonotype was seen at least ten times. The chain carries TRBV25-1 and TRBJ1-4, with 7 bases that match TRBD1. Germline lookup yields CDR1 MGHDK and CDR2 SYGVNS. CDR3 length: 13 amino acids. V was clipped by 9 bases and J by 7 bases; unmatched bases: 8. CDR3 protein: CASGDRAGEKLFF. As DNA, the CDR3 is TGTGCCAGTGGAGACAGGGCAGGTGAAAAACTGTTTTTT.

Only a few counts were recorded for this clonotype. The chain employs TRBV7-7 and TRBJ2-3, with 12 bases aligning to TRBD2. The CDR3 extends over 19 amino acids. Per the germline V gene, CDR1 is SSHAT and CDR2 is FNYEAQ (reference sequence). The trim removed 1 base at V and 0 bases at J, leaving 8 bases unmatched. The CDR3 region has the DNA TGTGCCAGCAGCTTAGGACTAGCGGGAGTTGAATTGAGCACAGATACGCAGTATTTT. Translation gives CASSLGLAGVELSTDTQYF. The full variable domain, completed using reference TRBV7-7 and TRBJ2-3, is GAGVSQSPRYKVTKRGQDVTLRCDPISSHATLYWYQQALGQGPEFLTYFNYEAQPDKSGLPSDRFSAERPEGSISTLTIQRTEQRDSAMYRCASSLGLAGVELSTDTQYFGPGTRLTVL.

This clonotype was counted only a few times. The rearrangement uses TRBV10-3 and TRBJ2-1; unclear D gene. V lost 8 bases and J lost 7, with 9 bases in between. This CDR3 region has 11 residues. The germline CDR1 and CDR2 sequences are ENHRY and SYGVKD. For the CDR3, the DNA is TGTGCCATCTCTCCGGCTAATGAGCAGTTCTTC. Amino acids: CAISPANEQFF.

V usage is TRBV29-1 and J usage is TRBJ1-4; D remains ambiguous. V dropped 8 bases and J dropped 6 bases, with 16 bases sitting between them. This CDR3 has 13 residues. Germline V gives CDR1 SQVTM, CDR2 ANQGSEA. CDR3 sequence (DNA): TGCAGCACTTGCCAGGCGTCCGATGAAAAACTGTTTTTT. This translates into CSTCQASDEKLFF.

This clonotype showed up just a few times. The chain carries TRBV7-2 and TRBJ2-1; tentatively, D is TRBD2 (6 bases). Trimming shortened V by 6 bases and J by 1 base, and 19 bases separated the two germline ends. Germline CDR1 and CDR2: SGHTA and FQGNSA. CDR3 length equals 17 residues. For the CDR3, the DNA is TGTGCCAGCAGGCCCGGGACTTTCCCCGGATCCTACAATGAGCAGTTCTTC. Its translation is CASRPGTFPGSYNEQFF. Together with reference TRBV7-2 and TRBJ2-1, the CDR3 gives the full variable domain: GAGVSQSPSNKVTEKGKDVELRCDPISGHTALYWYRQSLGQGLEFLIYFQGNSAPDKSGLPSDRFSAERTGGSVSTLTIQRTQQEDSAVYLCASRPGTFPGSYNEQFFGPGTRLTVL.

At least ten counts were recorded for this clonotype. The chain carries TRBV29-1 and TRBJ2-1, with D possibly being TRBD1 or TRBD2 (5 bases each). This CDR3 contains 14 residues. In germline, CDR1 is SQVTM, CDR2 ANQGSEA. V dropped 6 bases and J dropped 6 bases, with 18 bases sitting between them. The CDR3 loop is CSVAPGTLGNEQFF. The CDR3 DNA reads TGCAGCGTCGCCCCCGGGACGTTGGGCAATGAGCAGTTCTTC.

This clonotype has at least ten counts. The chain recombines TRBV7-2 with TRBJ2-1, with unresolved D. The CDR3 covers 14 residues. Germline V CDR1 and CDR2: SGHTA, FQGNSA. V dropped 5 bases and J dropped 5 bases, with 13 bases sitting between them. The CDR3 reads CASSLPGRNNEQFF. The DNA for the CDR3 is TGTGCCAGCAGCCTTCCAGGACGGAACAATGAGCAGTTCTTC. The entire variable domain, with the rest obtained from reference TRBV7-2 and TRBJ2-1, is as follows: GAGVSQSPSNKVTEKGKDVELRCDPISGHTALYWYRQSLGQGLEFLIYFQGNSAPDKSGLPSDRFSAERTGGSVSTLTIQRTQQEDSAVYLCASSLPGRNNEQFFGPGTRLTVL.

The chain carries TRBV7-2 and TRBJ2-3, with unresolved D. The CDR3 runs to 14 residues. V gave up 3 bases and J gave up 4 bases, with 11 bases separating them. CDR1 and CDR2 (germline): SGHTA, FQGNSA. The CDR3 DNA follows: TGTGCCAGCAGCTTTCCTAGTTGGGCAGATACGCAGTATTTT. As protein: CASSFPSWADTQYF.

Worth noting for this clonotype: Being one base from a much bigger clone, this may be a read error. The rearrangement joins TRBV12-3 or TRBV12-4 to TRBJ2-7; 8 positions agree with TRBD2. Trimming took 6 bases from V and 6 from J; bases not matched to a gene: 1. This CDR3 is built from 11 residues. The CDR3 region has the DNA TGTGCCAGCAGCGCGGGGGGCGAGCAGTACTTC. It translates to CASSAGGEQYF.

CDR3 DNA: TGTGCCAGCAGCGCCGGGACAGCTGACTACGAGCAGTACTTC. This translates into CASSAGTADYEQYF. V and J are TRBV9 and TRBJ2-7; 7 bases line up with TRBD1. CDR1 SGDLS and CDR2 YYNGEE come from the germline V gene. V shed 3 bases, J shed 3 bases, and the junction held 6 bases outside the gene matches. The CDR3 is made up of 14 amino acids.

This clonotype was counted between two and nine times. This chain links TRBV11-2 with TRBJ1-2, with D perhaps matching TRBD1 (6 bases). The CDR3 contains 14 residues. V dropped 5 bases and J dropped 4 bases, with 14 bases sitting between them. Germline-derived CDR1 and CDR2 are SGHAT and FQNNGV. In DNA, the CDR3 is TGTGCCAGCAGCCGCCCTCAGGGGCTCTATGGCTACACCTTC. It codes for CASSRPQGLYGYTF.

The rearrangement links TRBV7-2 to TRBJ1-3; D is ambiguous. The germline CDR1 and CDR2 sequences are SGHTA and FQGNSA. The V end was cut by 5 bases, the J end by 0 bases, with 11 bases between. CDR3 size: 15 residues. CDR3 DNA: TGTGCCAGCAGCAGAACCGAGAGCTCTGGAAACACCATATATTTT. Protein product: CASSRTESSGNTIYF.

Of note for this clonotype: At one boundary the junction diverges from the germline segment, which might be a read error. The genes are TRBV15 and TRBJ1-3; D gene unclear. The germline gives CDR1 LNHNV, CDR2 YYDKDF (reference sequence). The CDR3 loop spans 18 amino acids. This CDR3 is CATSRDGTAILSGNTKYF. CDR3 nucleotide sequence: TGTGCCACCAGCAGAGATGGAACAGCTATTCTCTCTGGAAACACCAAATATTTT.

The rearrangement joins TRBV27 to TRBJ2-7; unclear D gene. The CDR3 contains 14 residues. Germline CDR1 is MNHEY and CDR2 is SMNVEV (reference sequence). V was clipped by 5 bases and J by 6 bases, with 17 bases between them. The CDR3 reads CASSPGPEWGEQYV. CDR3 coding DNA: TGTGCCAGCAGTCCTGGCCCTGAGTGGGGCGAGCAGTACGTC.

The chain combines TRBV28 with TRBJ2-7; TRBD1 might be the D (5 bases). The CDR3 is 14 amino acids. V gave up 2 bases and J gave up 6 bases, with 14 bases separating them. Germline assignment: CDR1 MDHEN and CDR2 SYDVKM. The DNA of the CDR3 is TGTGCCAGCAGTTTAGTTAGGGGCTCTGGCGAGCAGTACTTC. Translated: CASSLVRGSGEQYF.

The sample holds a few counts of this clonotype. The gene calls are TRBV29-1 and TRBJ2-1; D is undetermined. The CDR3 is made up of 11 amino acids. Germline CDR1 is SQVTM and CDR2 is ANQGSEA. V was trimmed by 4 bases and J by 7 bases, leaving 8 bases between them. CDR3 sequence reads: CSVVSSNEQFF. The CDR3 DNA sequence: TGCAGCGTTGTTAGCTCGAATGAGCAGTTCTTC.